Listed below are T cell receptor beta chains from one sample, sequenced in a study of blood T cell repertoires in COVID-19. The table came from immunoSEQ multiplex PCR; TCRdb's copy has only in-frame clones and leaves some out. The table has about 68,000 clones, roughly 80% seen once. Sequenced: peripheral blood. The receptors here all came from a man aged 45 to 65 with active COVID-19. Each CDR3 is given with its conserved first and last residue. D genes are given only for firm matches. Size is stated for part of the rows, as once, few or many counts, or as a class when the clone is expanded.

-,-,TRBJ2-2,TRBV15,CATSRRTPGSGELFF,TGTGCCACCAGCAGACGCACCCCGGGTTCCGGGGAGCTGTTTTTT
-,TRBD1,TRBJ2-7,TRBV10-2,CASAGQGIDEQYF,TGCGCCAGCGCTGGACAGGGGATCGATGAGCAGTACTTC
-,-,TRBJ2-3,TRBV13,CASSLERVGTDTQYF,TGTGCCAGCAGCTTAGAACGAGTGGGCACAGATACGCAGTATTTT
-,TRBD2,TRBJ2-7,TRBV12-5,CASGLHLAGSTYEQYF,TGTGCTAGTGGTTTACACCTAGCGGGGAGTACCTACGAGCAGTACTTC
-,TRBD1,TRBJ2-7,TRBV29-1,CSVAPRQGAYEQYF,TGCAGCGTTGCCCCAAGACAGGGGGCCTACGAGCAGTACTTC
once,-,TRBJ2-2,TRBV18,CAASGQRNTGELFF,TGTGCCGCGAGCGGCCAGCGAAACACCGGGGAGCTGTTTTTT
-,-,TRBJ2-3,TRBV20-1,CSPYTQYF,TGCAGCCCTTATACGCAGTATTTT
-,-,TRBJ2-3,TRBV3-1/TRBV3-2,CASSHGQGLQYF,TGTGCCAGCAGCCATGGCCAGGGCTTACAGTATTTT
-,-,TRBJ2-2,TRBV27,CASSVWASNTGELFF,TGTGCCAGCAGTGTATGGGCTAGCAACACCGGGGAGCTGTTTTTT
-,TRBD1,TRBJ1-6,TRBV5-1,CASSTETGRNSPLHF,TGCGCCAGCAGTACCGAGACAGGGCGCAATTCACCCCTCCACTTT
few,TRBD1,TRBJ1-1,TRBV18,CASSLRTGFTVGTEAFF,TGTGCCAGCTCACTCCGGACAGGGTTTACGGTGGGCACTGAAGCTTTCTTT
-,TRBD2,TRBJ2-7,TRBV6-5,CASSYGPSGSYEQYF,TGTGCCAGCAGTTATGGGCCTAGCGGGAGCTACGAGCAGTACTTC
-,TRBD2,TRBJ2-3,TRBV28,CASSFLAGTDTQYF,TGTGCCAGCAGTTTCCTAGCGGGAACAGATACGCAGTATTTT
-,TRBD1,TRBJ2-1,TRBV27,CASSRNRGFDNEQFF,TGTGCCAGCAGCAGAAACAGGGGGTTCGACAATGAGCAGTTCTTC
few,-,TRBJ2-7,TRBV5-1,CASSMTESYEQYF,TGCGCCAGCAGTATGACAGAGTCCTACGAGCAGTACTTC
-,-,TRBJ2-3,TRBV10-1,CASTYRACPADTQYF,TGCGCCAGCACCTACAGGGCCTGCCCCGCAGATACGCAGTATTTT
-,-,TRBJ1-1,TRBV11-2,CASSVPGITEAFF,TGTGCCAGCAGCGTCCCCGGGATCACTGAAGCTTTCTTT